This T cell receptor (beta chain) was captured in a study of blood T cell repertoires in COVID-19. Clones were read by immunoSEQ multiplex PCR, and TCRdb kept only the in-frame ones, dropping some. The data hold some 210,000 clones, with roughly nine tenths observed a single time. With V trimmed by 5 bases and J by 3 bases, 7 bases remained unmatched. Germline lookup yields CDR1 SNHLY and CDR2 FYNNEI. CDR3 length: 14 residues. The sample consisted of peripheral blood. The receptor's source is a man in his fifties or sixties who had recovered from COVID-19. The V and J genes are TRBV2 and TRBJ2-7, with 7 positions matching TRBD1. CDR3 protein: CASSSRQGYYEQYF. The CDR3 DNA follows: TGTGCCAGCAGTTCCCGACAGGGTTACTACGAGCAGTACTTC. The full variable domain, completed using reference TRBV2 and TRBJ2-7, is EPEVTQTPSHQVTQMGQEVILRCVPISNHLYFYWYRQILGQKVEFLVSFYNNEISEKSEIFDDQFSVERPDGSNFTLKIRSTKLEDSAMYFCASSSRQGYYEQYFGPGTRLTVT.